Shown below are 31 T cell receptor beta chains from a single sample sequenced in a study of blood T cells in healthy people across ages. Together with a sample-barcoded 5' primer, a J-beta primer mix was included in a second PCR lasting about 6 to 11 cycles. TCRdb reanalysed the 5' RACE reads using MiXCR and keeps one entry per CDR3 protein. The sample has hundreds of thousands of distinct CDR3 sequences; under 70% are singletons. Sequencing was carried out using blood. Receptors originate from a man aged 55 to 70 in good health.

The chain uses TRBV5-1 and TRBJ2-3; the match to TRBD1 covers 12 bases. The CDR3 runs to 16 residues. Per the germline V gene, CDR1 is SGHRS and CDR2 is YFSETQ. With 3 bases clipped from V and 1 base from J, the junction kept 3 bases outside the gene matches. The CDR3 nucleotides are TGCGCCAGCAGCTCGGGACAGGGGGCGGGCACAGATACGCAGTATTTT. Residues: CASSSGQGAGTDTQYF.

The chain has TRBV28 and TRBJ2-1; D may be TRBD1 (6 bases). Trimming removed 9 bases at V and 2 bases at J, with 14 bases between. Per the germline V gene, CDR1 is MDHEN and CDR2 is SYDVKM. CDR3 length: 14 amino acids. The CDR3 DNA sequence: TGTGCCAGTTCCCGGACAGAGACCTACAATGAGCAGTTCTTC. Encoded protein: CASSRTETYNEQFF.

There are a few counts of this clonotype. The V call is TRBV12-3 or TRBV12-4, the J call TRBJ2-2, with D uncertain. The CDR3 has 14 amino acids. V lost 2 bases to trimming and J lost 0 bases, with 4 bases between them. CDR3 bases: TGTGCCAGCAGTTTACTCGCGAACACCGGGGAGCTGTTTTTT. It translates to CASSLLANTGELFF.

The chain uses TRBV7-2 and TRBJ1-5, with D maybe TRBD1 (6 bases). CDR3 size: 12 residues. Trimming removed 11 bases at V and 1 base at J, with 9 bases between. Germline CDR1 is SGHTA and CDR2 is FQGNSA. CDR3 residues: CAWGRSNQPQHF. The CDR3 nucleotides read TGTGCCTGGGGGCGGAGCAATCAGCCCCAGCATTTT. Complete variable domain (other parts from reference TRBV7-2 and TRBJ1-5): GAGVSQSPSNKVTEKGKDVELRCDPISGHTALYWYRQSLGQGLEFLIYFQGNSAPDKSGLPSDRFSAERTGGSVSTLTIQRTQQEDSAVYLCAWGRSNQPQHFGDGTRLSIL.

V is TRBV4-2 and J is TRBJ2-3; weak D call: TRBD2 (6 bases). The germline V gene encodes CDR1 LGHNA and CDR2 YNFKEQ. The CDR3 runs to 18 residues. Trimming stripped 0 bases from V and 1 base from J, with 17 bases between. The DNA of the CDR3 is TGTGCCAGCAGCCAAGATCGGGTATTGGAGCGGGGCACAGATACGCAGTATTTT. Protein: CASSQDRVLERGTDTQYF.

The J gene is TRBJ2-3, the V gene TRBV20-1; 13 bases are a match to TRBD2. CDR3 length: 18 amino acids. Germline CDR1 reads DFQATT; CDR2 reads SNEGSKA (reference sequence). V shed 2 bases and J 2 bases; nucleotides not matched to a gene: 10. The CDR3 here is CSARNPGLAGRFTDTQYF. The CDR3 coding sequence is TGCAGTGCTAGAAACCCGGGACTAGCGGGGCGGTTCACAGATACGCAGTATTTT.

The J gene is TRBJ2-5, the V gene TRBV6-5, with 10 bases fitting TRBD2. The CDR3 is made up of 14 amino acids. With 6 bases clipped from V and 5 bases from J, the junction kept 6 bases outside the gene matches. Looked up from germline, CDR1 is MNHEY and CDR2 is SVGAGI. The CDR3 coding sequence is TGTGCCAGCAGAGAGGGACTAGCGTGGGAGACCCAGTACTTC. The encoded protein is CASREGLAWETQYF.

This clonotype has more than one count but fewer than ten. The chain combines TRBV29-1 with TRBJ2-1; no firm D call. V was clipped by 4 bases and J by 9 bases, with 16 bases between them. This CDR3 contains 13 residues. CDR1 and CDR2 from the germline V gene are SQVTM and ANQGSEA. The CDR3: CSVGALGSGEQFF. CDR3 bases: TGCAGCGTTGGGGCCCTGGGGTCAGGTGAGCAGTTCTTC.

This sequence joins TRBV6-2 or TRBV6-3 and TRBJ1-1, with 9 nucleotides matching TRBD1. Germline loops: CDR1 MNHEY, CDR2 SVGEGT. The CDR3 totals 15 residues. V dropped 6 bases and J dropped 1; count of bases not matched to a gene: 6. The DNA for the CDR3 is TGTGCCAGCAGAGAACGACAGGGGGAGAACACTGAAGCTTTCTTT. Translating gives CASRERQGENTEAFF.

This rearrangement joins TRBV28 to TRBJ2-7, with TRBD1 matching 8 bases. J gave up 2 bases and V 5 bases, and 5 bases lay outside the gene matches. The CDR3 contains 14 residues. Germline values: CDR1 MDHEN, CDR2 SYDVKM. CDR3 loop: CASSTRDRPYEQYF. For the CDR3, the DNA is TGTGCCAGCAGTACCCGGGACAGGCCCTACGAGCAGTACTTC.

This clonotype was counted a few times. This CDR3 is CSARGDHDEQFF. CDR3 DNA: TGCAGTGCTAGAGGGGACCACGATGAGCAGTTCTTC. V gene TRBV20-1 combines with J gene TRBJ2-1, with D possibly being TRBD1 or TRBD2 (5 bases each). V was pared by 1 base and J by 8 bases, with 9 bases between. This CDR3 has 12 residues. Per the germline V gene, CDR1 is DFQATT and CDR2 is SNEGSKA (reference sequence).

This chain joins TRBV5-8 and TRBJ2-5, with TRBD1 matching over 9 bases. V shed 4 bases, J shed 5 bases, and the junction held 9 bases outside the gene matches. CDR3 length equals 15 residues. Germline V CDR1 and CDR2: SGHTS, YDEGEE. The CDR3 region is CASSIGTGSWETQYF. CDR3 coding DNA: TGTGCCAGCAGCATAGGGACAGGGAGTTGGGAGACCCAGTACTTC.

The chain couples TRBV20-1 to TRBJ2-5; 9 nucleotides align to TRBD2. CDR1 DFQATT and CDR2 SNEGSKA come from the germline V gene (reference sequence). V lost 3 bases, J lost 5 bases, and 16 bases stayed unmatched. CDR3 length: 17 amino acids. CDR3 coding DNA: TGCAGTGCTAGGGCCCCATTAGAGAGACTAGCGGCCGAGACCCAGTACTTC. Amino acids: CSARAPLERLAAETQYF.

The V and J genes are TRBV7-8 and TRBJ2-5, with 8 bases lining up with TRBD2. CDR3 length equals 16 residues. J gave up 0 bases and V 4 bases, and 7 bases lay outside the gene matches. Germline lookup yields CDR1 SGHVS and CDR2 FQNEAQ. The CDR3 bases are TGTGCCAGCAGCTCTCACGGGGGGGTGAACCAAGAGACCCAGTACTTC. Its protein is CASSSHGGVNQETQYF.

The chain has TRBV11-2 and TRBJ2-1, with TRBD2 as a possible D gene (7 bases). The CDR3 extends over 13 amino acids. Germline V gene data show CDR1 as SGHAT and CDR2 as FQNNGV. Trimming took off 1 base at V and 12 bases at J, with 13 bases between the two ends. The CDR3 sequence is CASSLGGGRGQFF. The DNA for the CDR3 is TGTGCCAGCAGCTTAGGCGGGGGCCGTGGGCAGTTCTTC.

This chain joins TRBV9 and TRBJ2-3; 8 bases line up with TRBD2. This CDR3 comprises 15 residues. CDR1 is SGDLS and CDR2 is YYNGEE in the germline V gene. V shed 3 bases and J 6 bases; nucleotides not matched to a gene: 9. CDR3 residues: CASSAEAGVGDTQYF. The CDR3 nucleotides are TGTGCCAGCAGCGCCGAAGCGGGGGTCGGGGATACGCAGTATTTT.

This chain connects TRBV11-1 to TRBJ2-3; D not certain. V lost 4 bases and J lost 4, with 12 bases in between. Germline V gene data show CDR1 as SGHAT and CDR2 as FQDESV (reference sequence). CDR3 length: 14 amino acids. The CDR3 bases are TGTGCCAGCAGCTCAGATAAATATTCAGATACGCAGTATTTT. Encoded protein: CASSSDKYSDTQYF.

This clonotype is deemed medium-sized. CDR3 amino acids: CASSPLTEPGAYEQYF. As DNA, the CDR3 is TGCGCCAGCAGCCCCCTCACTGAACCTGGGGCCTACGAGCAGTACTTC. J is TRBJ2-7 and V is TRBV5-1; no clear D. The length of the CDR3 is 16 residues. V shed 4 bases and J shed 2 bases, with 19 bases lying between them. Germline-derived CDR1 and CDR2 are SGHRS and YFSETQ.

This clonotype was detected only a few times. This chain connects TRBV5-5 to TRBJ1-2; D not certain. This CDR3 has 14 amino acids. CDR1 and CDR2 (germline): SGHKS, YYEKEE (reference sequence). V was shortened by 0 bases and J by 2 bases, with 8 bases between the two germline ends. The CDR3 here is CASSLGERNYGYTF. DNA of the CDR3: TGTGCCAGCAGCTTGGGGGAACGGAACTATGGCTACACCTTC.

A few counts support this clonotype. This chain links TRBV5-5 with TRBJ2-3, with D possibly matching TRBD1 (5 bases). Trimming took off 4 bases at V and 4 bases at J, with 10 bases between the two ends. Per germline, CDR1 SGHKS and CDR2 YYEKEE (reference sequence). This CDR3 has 13 residues. In DNA form, the CDR3 reads TGTGCCAGCAGCGAGCAGGGATCAGATACGCAGTATTTT. This translates into CASSEQGSDTQYF.

The J gene is TRBJ2-5, the V gene TRBV5-1; possibly TRBD1 for D (6 bases). Germline values: CDR1 SGHRS, CDR2 YFSETQ. V gave up 4 bases and J gave up 1 base, with 11 bases separating them. The length of the CDR3 is 14 residues. CDR3 coding DNA: TGCGCCAGCAGCGAACAGGACAGCCAAGAGACCCAGTACTTC. It codes for CASSEQDSQETQYF.

The chain is built from TRBV2 and TRBJ1-6, with D tentatively TRBD1 (5 bases). The CDR3 loop spans 15 amino acids. Germline CDR1 SNHLY, CDR2 FYNNEI. V was cut by 3 bases and J by 10 bases, with 16 bases left in between. CDR3 DNA: TGTGCCAGCAGTGAGGTTGCGGGGCCACGGTCACCCCTCCACTTT. Protein sequence: CASSEVAGPRSPLHF.

V and J are TRBV6-1 and TRBJ1-2; 9 positions match TRBD1. V lost 8 bases, J lost 8 bases, and 9 bases stayed unmatched. The CDR3 totals 13 residues. Germline CDR1 is MNHNS and CDR2 is SASEGT. CDR3 sequence (DNA): TGTGCCAGCGGATCACAGGGGGCTCTGGGCTACACCTTC. It translates to CASGSQGALGYTF.

This clonotype occurred a few times. The rearrangement joins TRBV11-1 to TRBJ2-1, with 7 bases that match TRBD1. The CDR3 has 21 amino acids. Per the germline V gene, CDR1 is SGHAT and CDR2 is FQDESV (reference sequence). V shed 2 bases, J shed 6 bases, and the junction held 25 bases outside the gene matches. In DNA form, the CDR3 reads TGTGCCAGCAGCTTACCCGTGGGGACAGCGGTGGGAGAACAAGAGGGCAATGAGCAGTTCTTC. Protein product: CASSLPVGTAVGEQEGNEQFF.

The chain couples TRBV20-1 to TRBJ1-3, with 10 positions matching TRBD1. With V trimmed by 6 bases and J by 4 bases, 6 bases remained unmatched. The CDR3 has 14 residues. Germline V gene lookup returns CDR1 DFQATT and CDR2 SNEGSKA (reference sequence). CDR3 DNA sequence: TGCAGTGCCCCCGGACAGGGGGAGGGAAACACCATATATTTT. It encodes CSAPGQGEGNTIYF.

For the CDR3, the DNA is TGTGCCAGCAGCTTATACCGAGGACAGGGCAGCACTGAAGCTTTCTTT. This translates into CASSLYRGQGSTEAFF. The J gene is TRBJ1-1, the V gene TRBV7-2, with 8 bases matching TRBD1. Germline lookup yields CDR1 SGHTA and CDR2 FQGNSA. CDR3 length: 16 amino acids. The V gene end was trimmed by 2 bases and the J gene end by 4 bases; junction bases not matched to a gene: 9.

CDR3 sequence reads: CSALGPLHNSPLHF. DNA for the CDR3: TGCAGCGCTCTAGGGCCTCTCCATAATTCACCCCTCCACTTT. V and J are TRBV29-1 and TRBJ1-6; D is unresolved. V lost 7 bases, J lost 5 bases, and 15 bases lay in between. CDR3 length equals 14 residues. Germline CDR1 reads SQVTM; CDR2 reads ANQGSEA.

The chain employs TRBV3-1 and TRBJ2-4; D unclear. The CDR3 is 14 amino acids. Looked up from germline, CDR1 is LGHDT and CDR2 is YNNKEL (reference sequence). V shed 4 bases and J shed 0 bases, with 7 bases lying between them. The CDR3 DNA reads as TGTGCCAGCAGCCTTACAGAAGCCAAAAACATTCAGTACTTC. Its translation: CASSLTEAKNIQYF.

This clonotype has a handful of counts. V is TRBV18 and J is TRBJ2-7; D remains unclear. Germline values: CDR1 KGHSH, CDR2 LQKENI. V lost 3 bases to trimming and J lost 0 bases, with 6 bases between them. CDR3 length equals 13 residues. This chain's CDR3 is CASSPAASYEQYF. For the CDR3, the DNA is TGTGCCAGCTCACCGGCGGCCTCCTACGAGCAGTACTTC.

Only a few counts were recorded for this clonotype. V gene TRBV2 combines with J gene TRBJ2-1, with 12 bases aligning to TRBD2. The CDR3 spans 17 residues. V lost 4 bases, J lost 4 bases, and 8 bases stayed unmatched. Germline V lookup: CDR1 SNHLY, CDR2 FYNNEI. Here the CDR3 DNA reads TGTGCCAGCAGTGTCCATCTACTAGCGGGGGGATACAATGAGCAGTTCTTC. The encoded protein is CASSVHLLAGGYNEQFF.

The chain uses TRBV7-2 and TRBJ2-7; D unclear. The germline V gene encodes CDR1 SGHTA and CDR2 FQGNSA. The V end lost 7 bases, the J end lost 4 bases, and 14 bases lay between the germline ends. This CDR3 contains 13 residues. The CDR3 DNA sequence: TGTGCCAGCACCCCTAATGGGGTTTACGAGCAGTACTTC. Translated: CASTPNGVYEQYF. The full variable domain, its missing parts supplied by reference TRBV7-2 and TRBJ2-7, is GAGVSQSPSNKVTEKGKDVELRCDPISGHTALYWYRQSLGQGLEFLIYFQGNSAPDKSGLPSDRFSAERTGGSVSTLTIQRTQQEDSAVYLCASTPNGVYEQYFGPGTRLTVT.